The clone carrying this T cell receptor beta chain was seen many times. No antigen is known for it. These data come from a study of identical twins. General study findings and limits: With abundant cord blood beta clonotypes, insertions were fewer; memory repertoires showed no such pattern. Invariant MAIT and iNKT cells could partly confound zero-insertion analyses.

All donors comprised healthy Caucasians. TCRdb re-analysed the 5' RACE reads in MiXCR, keeping a single row per CDR3 protein. The data contain 550,000 to 700,000 distinct CDR3 sequences, nearly 10% of them singletons. Separately, the same data were catalogued under a study of yellow fever vaccine responses in identical twins.

The TCR comes from a young woman in good health. Sequences were obtained from PBMCs.

Here the CDR3 reads CASSSRTNQVQETQYF. The CDR3 DNA follows: TGTGCCAGCAGCTCCAGGACTAACCAAGTTCAAGAGACCCAGTACTTC. The chain joins TRBV13 to TRBJ2-5, with TRBD2 as a possible D gene (6 bases). The germline V gene has CDR1 PRHDT and CDR2 FYEKMQ (reference sequence). This CDR3 contains 16 residues. Trimming left V 4 bases short and J 2 bases short, with 17 bases between.